This entry lists 29 T cell receptor beta chains sequenced from one sample in a study of response to subunit inactivated influenza vaccine. TCRdb recomputed calls from the RT-PCR reads with MiXCR, one row per CDR3 protein. The top ten hold under 2.5% of the sample, which has about 480,000 distinct CDR3 sequences, about 25% seen once. The sequencing used CD4+ T cells sorted from PBMCs, collected 5 days after vaccination. The source of these receptors is a man in his fifties who received an inactivated influenza vaccine.

This clonotype was counted only a few times. CDR3 DNA: TGCGCCAGCAGCAGCGACCTTGCCTACGAGCAGTACTTC. Translated, it gives CASSSDLAYEQYF. The chain combines TRBV4-1 with TRBJ2-7, with unresolved D. This CDR3 spans 13 amino acids. V was cut by 5 bases and J by 2 bases, with 10 bases left in between. CDR1 MGHRA and CDR2 YSYEKL come from the germline V gene.

Only a few counts were recorded for this clonotype. The chain combines TRBV5-1 with TRBJ2-2, with D possibly TRBD2 on 6 matching bases. Germline V CDR1 and CDR2: SGHRS, YFSETQ. V gave up 1 base and J gave up 8 bases, with 15 bases separating them. There are 15 residues in the CDR3. Written as DNA, the CDR3 is TGCGCCAGCAGCTTGTCCGGGCGGGAAACTGGGGAGCTGTTTTTT. Encoded protein: CASSLSGRETGELFF.

This chain uses TRBV5-8 with TRBJ2-1, with a weak D call TRBD1 (5 bases). V was cut by 4 bases and J by 0 bases, with 11 bases left in between. The CDR3 has 15 residues. Germline loops: CDR1 SGHTS, CDR2 YDEGEE. As DNA, the CDR3 is TGTGCCAGCAGCCGTTCGACAGTCTCCTACAATGAGCAGTTCTTC. Translation: CASSRSTVSYNEQFF.

This chain joins TRBV28 and TRBJ2-7; no definite D call. The CDR3 covers 12 residues. The V gene lost 6 bases and the J gene lost 1 base, with 7 bases spanning the gap. Germline loops: CDR1 MDHEN, CDR2 SYDVKM. The CDR3 sequence is CASRSSSYEQYF. Here the CDR3 DNA reads TGTGCCAGCAGGTCTAGTTCCTACGAGCAGTACTTC.

V and J are TRBV20-1 and TRBJ2-5; TRBD2 matches 11 bases. Germline values: CDR1 DFQATT, CDR2 SNEGSKA (reference sequence). J was trimmed by 0 bases and V by 6 bases; bases with no gene match: 6. This CDR3 is 15 amino acids long. The CDR3 DNA follows: TGCAGTGCCCCTAGACTAGCGGGGCACCAAGAGACCCAGTACTTC. Its translation: CSAPRLAGHQETQYF.

This clonotype has just a few counts. The rearrangement uses TRBV12-3 or TRBV12-4 and TRBJ1-5; possibly TRBD1 for D (6 bases). Trimming cost V 8 bases and J 6 bases, with 17 bases left between them. CDR3 length: 14 residues. The CDR3 spells CASRSGANLQPQHF. The CDR3 DNA follows: TGTGCCAGCCGTTCGGGGGCGAATCTTCAGCCCCAGCATTTT.

This clonotype came up many times. This chain links TRBV5-1 with TRBJ1-1; D ambiguous. V was clipped by 1 base and J by 1 base, with 8 bases between them. This CDR3 region has 14 residues. CDR1 SGHRS and CDR2 YFSETQ come from the germline V gene. This CDR3 is CASSLNAANTEAFF. The CDR3 DNA reads TGCGCCAGCAGCTTGAACGCCGCGAACACTGAAGCTTTCTTT.

This clonotype has only a few counts. The V gene is TRBV6-1, the J gene TRBJ2-1; 11 nucleotides match TRBD2. The CDR3 loop spans 16 amino acids. V lost 5 bases, J lost 8 bases, and 11 bases stayed unmatched. CDR1 is MNHNS, CDR2 SASEGT, per germline. The CDR3 DNA is TGTGCCAGCAGTCGATATAGCGGGGGGGTATCTTATGAGCAGTTCTTC. This codes for CASSRYSGGVSYEQFF.

The rearrangement uses TRBV20-1 and TRBJ2-6; possible D gene TRBD1, 6 bases. V lost 1 base and J 5 bases, leaving 9 bases between the germline ends. The CDR3 extends over 14 amino acids. In germline, CDR1 is DFQATT, CDR2 SNEGSKA (reference sequence). The CDR3 loop is CSARVGGWANVLTF. In nucleotides, the CDR3 is TGCAGTGCTAGAGTAGGGGGTTGGGCCAACGTCCTGACTTTC.

The chain has TRBV11-2 and TRBJ2-2, with D uncertain. There are 12 residues in the CDR3. V was shortened by 3 bases and J by 4 bases, with 3 bases between the two germline ends. CDR1 is SGHAT, CDR2 FQNNGV, per germline. Here the CDR3 DNA reads TGTGCCAGCAGCTTCTTCACCGGGGAGCTGTTTTTT. Translated: CASSFFTGELFF.

V usage is TRBV6-1 and J usage is TRBJ2-7; possibly TRBD1 or TRBD2 for D (5 bases each). Germline-derived CDR1 and CDR2 are MNHNS and SASEGT. This CDR3 spans 15 amino acids. V gave up 7 bases and J gave up 0 bases, with 16 bases separating them. The CDR3, as DNA: TGTGCCAGCACCGGGGACGGAAAAAGCTCCTACGAGCAGTACTTC. Residues: CASTGDGKSSYEQYF.

The V and J genes are TRBV18 and TRBJ2-5; TRBD2 is a possible D gene (7 bases). Germline V gene data show CDR1 as KGHSH and CDR2 as LQKENI. The CDR3 is 15 residues long. V lost 3 bases to trimming and J lost 1 base, with 12 bases between them. CDR3 DNA sequence: TGTGCCAGCTCACCGCGCGGGGGCCCCCAAGAGACCCAGTACTTC. This codes for CASSPRGGPQETQYF.

Many counts were recorded for this clonotype. The chain employs TRBV20-1 and TRBJ2-7; 11 bases are a match to TRBD2. From germline, CDR1 is DFQATT and CDR2 SNEGSKA (reference sequence). This CDR3 is built from 19 residues. The junction had 25 bases not matched to a gene; V was cut back by 6 bases and J by 6 bases. The CDR3, as DNA: TGCAGTGCCAGACCCGACAGGGAGACTAGCGGGGCACCAGGATCCGAGCAGTACTTC. Protein product: CSARPDRETSGAPGSEQYF.

V gene TRBV12-3 or TRBV12-4 combines with J gene TRBJ1-1; D ambiguous. The CDR3 contains 12 residues. Trimming took 2 bases from V and 11 from J, leaving 12 bases between them. In DNA form, the CDR3 reads TGTGCCAGCAGTTTATCCCCAGCGGGGGCTTTCTTT. This gives the protein CASSLSPAGAFF.

This clonotype was detected ten times or more. The chain combines TRBV29-1 with TRBJ2-7; possible D gene TRBD1, 6 bases. CDR3 length: 12 amino acids. Deletions cut 4 bases from V and 1 base from J, with 8 bases between. CDR1 is SQVTM, CDR2 ANQGSEA, per germline. CDR3 sequence: CSVARGSYEQYF. DNA for the CDR3: TGCAGCGTTGCTAGGGGGTCCTACGAGCAGTACTTC.

This clonotype was detected only a few times. Written as DNA, the CDR3 is TGCGCCAGCAGCCAAGATCCAGGGACAGGGGGCAGGGATACGCAGTATTTT. Amino acid sequence: CASSQDPGTGGRDTQYF. The chain couples TRBV4-3 to TRBJ2-3; TRBD1 matches 12 bases. Losses at the gene ends were 0 bases for V and 6 bases for J; bases not matched to a gene: 7. This CDR3 has 17 residues. CDR1 is LGHNA and CDR2 is YSLEER in the germline V gene.

V and J are TRBV6-1 and TRBJ2-1; 9 bases align to TRBD2. In germline, CDR1 is MNHNS, CDR2 SASEGT. V was clipped by 0 bases and J by 9 bases; unmatched bases: 12. The CDR3 length is 17 residues. The DNA for the CDR3 is TGTGCCAGCAGTGAAGCGCGCGGGGGGGGGCGGCTGATTGAGCAGTTCTTC. Its protein product is CASSEARGGGRLIEQFF.

This clonotype was seen ten or more times. The chain employs TRBV5-1 and TRBJ2-1; TRBD2 agrees at 14 bases. Trimming cost V 0 bases and J 4 bases; bases outside gene matches: 6. This CDR3 comprises 18 residues. CDR1 SGHRS and CDR2 YFSETQ come from the germline V gene. CDR3 in amino acids: CASSLGLAGGQLYNEQFF. CDR3 nucleotides: TGCGCCAGCAGCTTGGGACTAGCGGGGGGGCAACTATACAATGAGCAGTTCTTC.

The chain couples TRBV20-1 to TRBJ2-1; D tentatively reads TRBD1 or TRBD2 (5 bases each). Trimming took off 7 bases at V and 3 bases at J, with 13 bases between the two ends. The germline CDR1 and CDR2 sequences are DFQATT and SNEGSKA (reference sequence). This CDR3 has 13 residues. The chain's CDR3 is CSVAGTLYNEQFF. The DNA for the CDR3 is TGCAGTGTAGCCGGGACGCTCTACAATGAGCAGTTCTTC.

This chain uses TRBV28 with TRBJ2-5; 10 bases map to TRBD1. The CDR3 is 18 amino acids. CDR1 MDHEN and CDR2 SYDVKM come from the germline V gene. The V and J ends lost 2 bases and 1 base, in that order; junction bases with no gene match: 10. The CDR3 loop reads CASSLGPGQGPLQETQYF. For the CDR3, the DNA is TGTGCCAGCAGTTTAGGCCCGGGACAGGGGCCCCTCCAAGAGACCCAGTACTTC.

The chain is built from TRBV20-1 and TRBJ2-7; D is perhaps TRBD2 (6 bases). Germline lookup yields CDR1 DFQATT and CDR2 SNEGSKA (reference sequence). The CDR3 covers 15 residues. Trimming took 2 bases from V and 6 from J, leaving 20 bases between them. CDR3 loop: CSARSDTGGWGEQYF. The CDR3, as DNA: TGCAGTGCTAGATCCGACACCGGGGGATGGGGCGAGCAGTACTTC.

V usage is TRBV7-2 and J usage is TRBJ2-1; 12 bases align to TRBD2. Trimming cost V 5 bases and J 7 bases; bases outside gene matches: 9. The CDR3 length is 16 residues. Germline V gene sequence: CDR1 SGHTA, CDR2 FQGNSA. The CDR3 spells CASSTPGLAGRNEQFF. As DNA, the CDR3 is TGTGCCAGCAGCACCCCGGGACTAGCGGGTCGAAATGAGCAGTTCTTC.

The rearrangement links TRBV11-1 to TRBJ2-1, with 12 bases that match TRBD1. V lost 5 bases and J lost 1; bases outside the gene matches: 12. This CDR3 has 19 amino acids. Germline values: CDR1 SGHAT, CDR2 FQDESV (reference sequence). The CDR3 loop is CASSTVRDRGLRSYNEQFF. CDR3 coding DNA: TGTGCCAGCAGCACGGTCCGGGACAGGGGGCTAAGGTCCTACAATGAGCAGTTCTTC.

The table lists this clonotype with a few counts. This CDR3 is CAISEKQGAVGSPLHF. The CDR3 region has the DNA TGTGCCATCAGTGAGAAGCAGGGGGCCGTTGGTTCACCCCTCCACTTT. The chain couples TRBV10-3 to TRBJ1-6, with 8 bases lining up with TRBD1. After removal of 2 bases from V and 9 bases from J, the junction contained 9 bases not matched to a gene. There are 16 residues in the CDR3. The germline V gene has CDR1 ENHRY and CDR2 SYGVKD.

V gene TRBV12-3 or TRBV12-4 combines with J gene TRBJ2-6; TRBD2 matches at 7 bases. The CDR3 covers 15 residues. CDR3 nucleotide sequence: TGTGCTGGGGGACCGGGAGGCGGTGGGGCCAACGTCCTGACTTTC. Translating gives CAGGPGGGGANVLTF.

As to this clonotype: A much larger clone lies one base from this, so it may be a read error. The chain is built from TRBV12-3 or TRBV12-4 and TRBJ2-7; 8 bases are a match to TRBD2. The CDR3 length is 13 residues. CDR3 in DNA: TGTGCCTGCAGGGCAAGCGGGAGCCACGAGCAGTACTTC. It is translated as CACRASGSHEQYF.

There are a few counts of this clonotype. This chain joins TRBV6-5 and TRBJ1-1, with a possible D match to TRBD1 (5 bases). V dropped 0 bases and J dropped 6 bases, with 11 bases sitting between them. This CDR3 is 14 amino acids long. Germline V gene sequence: CDR1 MNHEY, CDR2 SVGAGI. CDR3 protein: CASSYSPGKPEAFF. The CDR3 region has the DNA TGTGCCAGCAGTTACTCTCCAGGGAAACCTGAAGCTTTCTTT.

This clonotype was counted ten times or more. The chain uses TRBV5-6 and TRBJ2-1, with D unclear. The CDR3 loop spans 13 amino acids. V was trimmed by 2 bases and J by 7 bases, leaving 10 bases between them. Germline V lookup: CDR1 SGHDT, CDR2 YYEEEE. CDR3 region: CASSFGLINEQFF. The CDR3 DNA is TGTGCCAGCAGCTTTGGGTTAATAAATGAGCAGTTCTTC.

This rearrangement joins TRBV12-3 or TRBV12-4 to TRBJ2-7, with 7 bases that match TRBD1. The V gene end was trimmed by 4 bases and the J gene end by 2 bases; junction bases not matched to a gene: 11. This CDR3 contains 16 residues. The CDR3 DNA follows: TGTGCCAGCAGTTGGGACAGCCCGGGACGCGCCTACGAGCAGTACTTC. Translation: CASSWDSPGRAYEQYF.